The present T cell receptor (beta chain) was sequenced within a study of blood T cell repertoires in COVID-19. Per the authors' pipeline: Estimated nucleated cell counts came from reference gene primer amplification. Produced via immunoSEQ multiplex PCR; TCRdb's table is partial and in-frame only. Clonal size and the V and J genes are those of that table, whereas D and trimming came from the DNA. The sample includes 150,000 to 200,000 clones, roughly 89% seen only once; the top ten take about 0.96%. Germline loops: CDR1 LNHDA, CDR2 SQIVND (reference sequence). The CDR3 runs 17 residues. The ends were cut back, 3 bases at V and 4 bases at J, with 19 bases in the middle.

The rearrangement uses TRBV19 and TRBJ2-4, with D possibly being TRBD2 (6 bases). This clonotype was sampled from a woman aged 18-35 years who had recovered from COVID-19. Material: peripheral blood. This CDR3 is CASSMNGGGRAKNIQYF. DNA of the CDR3: TGTGCCAGTAGTATGAACGGAGGAGGGAGAGCTAAAAACATTCAGTACTTC. The full variable domain, with the rest looked up from reference TRBV19 and TRBJ2-4, is DGGITQSPKYLFRKEGQNVTLSCEQNLNHDAMYWYRQDPGQGLRLIYYSQIVNDFQKGDIAEGYSVSREKKESFPLTVTSAQKNPTAFYLCASSMNGGGRAKNIQYFGAGTRLSVL.